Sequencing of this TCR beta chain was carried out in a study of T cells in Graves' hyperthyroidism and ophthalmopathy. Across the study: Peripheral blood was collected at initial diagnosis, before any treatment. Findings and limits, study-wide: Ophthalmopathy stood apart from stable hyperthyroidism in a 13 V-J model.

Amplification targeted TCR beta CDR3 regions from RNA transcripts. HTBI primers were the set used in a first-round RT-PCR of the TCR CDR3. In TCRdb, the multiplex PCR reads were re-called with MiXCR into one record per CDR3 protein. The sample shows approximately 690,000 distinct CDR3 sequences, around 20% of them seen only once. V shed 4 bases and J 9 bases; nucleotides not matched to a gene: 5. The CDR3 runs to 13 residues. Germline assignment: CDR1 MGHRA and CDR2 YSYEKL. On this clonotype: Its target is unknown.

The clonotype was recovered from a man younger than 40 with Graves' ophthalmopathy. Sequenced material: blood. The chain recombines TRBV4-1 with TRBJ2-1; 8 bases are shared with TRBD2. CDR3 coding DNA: TGCGCCAGCAGCCCGGGACTAGACGTTGAGCAGTTCTTC. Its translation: CASSPGLDVEQFF.